This T cell receptor (beta chain) was recorded in a study of control samples from healthy donors and cancer patients. Only in-frame clones appear in the TCRdb table, and some are missing; sequencing was by immunoSEQ multiplex PCR. The sample yields fewer than 200,000 clones, just under 95% seen once. The germline V gene has CDR1 SGDLS and CDR2 YYNGEE. CDR3 length equals 13 residues. Trimming removed 3 bases at V and 7 bases at J, with 13 bases between. This chain joins TRBV9 and TRBJ1-1; TRBD1 might be the D (6 bases). This receptor was taken from an older woman in good health. The sample taken for sequencing was blood. CDR3 DNA sequence: TGTGCCAGCAGCGAACAGGGAGTTGGTGAAGCTTTCTTT. Residues: CASSEQGVGEAFF.